This T cell receptor beta chain was observed in a study of T cell responses to AZD1222 COVID-19 vaccine. Study results and limitations: Regions 160-218 and 743-854 held dominance among vaccine-associated CD4 TCRs, which spanned spike. The donor cohort was predominantly white British with a female majority, and clonal diversity may have been underestimated.

Using immunoSEQ multiplex PCR, the repertoire was profiled, and TCRdb retains in-frame clones only, with some absent. The data hold 150,000 to 250,000 clones, with roughly 90% observed a single time. Details on this clone: The antigen is unknown.

This CDR3 spans 14 amino acids. The trim removed 6 bases at V and 0 bases at J, leaving 3 bases unmatched. CDR1 MNHEY and CDR2 SMNVEV come from the germline V gene (reference sequence). V is TRBV27 and J is TRBJ2-7; TRBD2 agrees at 9 bases. The source of this sequence is an adult who received the AZD1222 COVID-19 vaccine. The starting material was peripheral blood, obtained 28 days after the second AZD1222 dose. CDR3 protein: CASSFSGSSYEQYF. Written as DNA, the CDR3 is TGTGCCAGCAGCTTTAGCGGGAGCTCCTACGAGCAGTACTTC.